This T cell receptor (beta chain) appears in the sequencing data of a study of blood T cell repertoires in COVID-19. Study details: PBMCs, B-cell-depleted T cells, or T cells provided the cDNA or gDNA that made up the material.

Clinical history as reported by participants underpinned cohort assignment. In the source study's methods: Amplification of reference gene primers was used by the study to estimate nucleated cell counts. Libraries were prepared by immunoSEQ multiplex PCR; TCRdb keeps only in-frame clonotypes and omits some of them. Clone size and the V and J calls come from that table; the DNA yielded D and trimming. Of hundreds of thousands of clones listed, roughly 83% were seen once; the top ten hold 2% to 2.5%. This clonotype originated in a woman between 50 and 59 years old who had recovered from COVID-19. The specimen was PBMCs or T cells enriched from blood (not recorded which).

CDR3 nucleotides: TGTGCCAGCAGTGAGCGGTTTCTTTATAGCAATCAGCCCCAGCATTTT. This encodes CASSERFLYSNQPQHF. The chain recombines TRBV6-1 with TRBJ1-5; D call uncertain. Germline V gene sequence: CDR1 MNHNS, CDR2 SASEGT. The length of the CDR3 is 16 residues. Trimming took 3 bases from V and 0 from J, leaving 12 bases between them.